This TCR beta chain stems from a study of identical twins. A word on this clonotype: Its antigen is unknown.

General study results and limits: Cord blood beta clonotypes present at high abundance carried fewer insertions; no such pattern appeared in memory repertoires.

This CDR3 region has 15 residues. Germline V lookup: CDR1 DFQATT, CDR2 SNEGSKA (reference sequence). V lost 3 bases to trimming and J lost 2 bases, with 13 bases between them. Using its own MiXCR run on the 5' RACE reads, TCRdb lists one record per CDR3 protein. Among some 790,000 distinct CDR3 sequences listed, 15% to 20% were seen once. In addition, the sample was reused for a study of T cells expressing NK-cell markers. That work adds: In a few donors, dominant clonotypes made up about 25-65% of CD3+CD56-NKG2C+ cells.

This chain joins TRBV20-1 and TRBJ2-2; D possibly matches TRBD1 or TRBD2 (7 bases each). The sample taken for sequencing was PBMCs. The TCR sequence derives from a woman aged 18-35 years in good health. The CDR3: CSARSGGVNTGELFF. The DNA for the CDR3 is TGCAGTGCTAGGTCAGGGGGGGTTAACACCGGGGAGCTGTTTTTT.